This entry lists 32 T cell receptor beta chains sequenced from one sample in a study of cytomegalovirus exposure and HLA in healthy donors listed by TCRdb under 2017. The protocol used for the library was the immunoSEQ multiplex PCR assay. A mixture of 60 forward primers for TCR Vbeta segments and 13 reverse primers for TCR Jbeta segments was used in the multiplex PCR. This immuneACCESS table, as held by TCRdb, lists in-frame sequences with V and J called but not all clones. Of the missing ones, under half trace to an unresolved V gene in checked studies; the others have no known cause. The table for this sample lists about 160,000 clones; 77% of them were counted only once. The ten largest account for 3.7% of the sample. The specimen was PBMCs. These receptors were obtained from a man aged 30 to 39 in good health and CMV-seropositive.

This chain joins TRBV6-5 and TRBJ1-1; 10 bases are a match to TRBD1. The V and J ends lost 2 bases and 4 bases, in that order; junction bases with no gene match: 4. The germline gives CDR1 MNHEY, CDR2 SVGAGI. CDR3 length equals 15 residues. The CDR3 DNA is TGTGCCAGCAGTTACCGGACAGGGGGTCTCACTGAAGCTTTCTTT. Encoded protein: CASSYRTGGLTEAFF.

V and J are TRBV5-6 and TRBJ2-7, with 8 bases lining up with TRBD1. Germline trimming cut 3 bases from V and 5 bases from J; bases unmatched to any gene: 4. Germline lookup yields CDR1 SGHDT and CDR2 YYEEEE. The CDR3 consists of 13 residues. CDR3 sequence reads: CASSSGQVNEQYF. In nucleotides, the CDR3 is TGTGCCAGCAGCTCGGGACAGGTAAACGAGCAGTACTTC.

The gene calls are TRBV30 and TRBJ2-1; no clear D gene. CDR1 is GTSNPN and CDR2 is SVGIG in the germline V gene (reference sequence). V was trimmed by 0 bases and J by 9 bases, leaving 9 bases between them. CDR3 length: 12 amino acids. This CDR3 reads CAWSVMAGEQFF. The CDR3 bases are TGTGCCTGGAGTGTAATGGCAGGTGAGCAGTTCTTC.

The chain uses TRBV7-2 and TRBJ2-1; 10 nucleotides match TRBD2. Trimming removed 5 bases from V and 7 bases from J; junction bases left unmatched: 8. The CDR3 is 15 amino acids. Looked up from germline, CDR1 is SGHTA and CDR2 is FQGNSA. The CDR3 is CASSPWVAGGNEQFF. The CDR3, as DNA: TGTGCCAGCAGCCCCTGGGTAGCGGGGGGAAATGAGCAGTTCTTC.

The chain uses TRBV10-3 and TRBJ1-4; 8 nucleotides line up with TRBD1. Germline-derived CDR1 and CDR2 are ENHRY and SYGVKD. Germline trimming cut 6 bases from V and 3 bases from J; bases unmatched to any gene: 6. The CDR3 loop spans 15 amino acids. The DNA for the CDR3 is TGTGCCATCAGCGACAGGGGATCTCCTAATGAAAAACTGTTTTTT. Amino acid sequence: CAISDRGSPNEKLFF.

This clone was detected a few times. The chain joins TRBV7-3 to TRBJ2-3, with 14 bases matching TRBD2. V shed 4 bases, J shed 5 bases, and the junction held 2 bases outside the gene matches. The CDR3 is 15 residues long. The germline V gene encodes CDR1 SGHTA and CDR2 FQGTGA. CDR3 sequence (DNA): TGTGCCAGCAGCTCCGGACTAGCGGGGGGAGATACGCAGTATTTT. Translating gives CASSSGLAGGDTQYF.

This chain connects TRBV5-4 to TRBJ1-2; TRBD1 is a possible D gene (6 bases). There are 18 residues in the CDR3. V gave up 3 bases and J gave up 7 bases, with 28 bases separating them. The V gene's germline CDR1 is SGHNT and CDR2 YYREEE (reference sequence). This CDR3 reads CASSSPPGQTLGGSGYTF. The CDR3 bases are TGTGCCAGCAGCTCACCTCCGGGACAAACCTTAGGGGGTAGTGGCTACACCTTC.

This chain uses TRBV5-1 with TRBJ2-3, with 7 bases identical to TRBD1. Per germline, CDR1 SGHRS and CDR2 YFSETQ. The CDR3 contains 16 residues. V was clipped by 0 bases and J by 2 bases; unmatched bases: 6. The CDR3 nucleotides are TGCGCCAGCAGCTTGGCCGGGACAGCCTACACAGATACGCAGTATTTT. It translates to CASSLAGTAYTDTQYF.

This clone was seen once. The rearrangement links TRBV7-2 to TRBJ1-6; D might be TRBD1 (6 bases). CDR3 length: 15 residues. V was clipped by 6 bases and J by 0 bases, with 9 bases between them. CDR1 and CDR2 (germline): SGHTA, FQGNSA. The CDR3 here is CASRLDSSYNSPLHF. CDR3 coding DNA: TGTGCCAGCAGGCTGGACAGCTCCTATAATTCACCCCTCCACTTT. The complete variable domain, with remaining parts taken from reference TRBV7-2 and TRBJ1-6, reads GAGVSQSPSNKVTEKGKDVELRCDPISGHTALYWYRQSLGQGLEFLIYFQGNSAPDKSGLPSDRFSAERTGGSVSTLTIQRTQQEDSAVYLCASRLDSSYNSPLHFGNGTRLTVT.

This chain joins TRBV7-6 and TRBJ1-4, with TRBD1 matching over 9 bases. This CDR3 has 14 residues. V was clipped by 7 bases and J by 3 bases; unmatched bases: 3. The germline gives CDR1 SGHVS, CDR2 FNYEAQ. The CDR3 coding sequence is TGTGCCAGCAAACAGGGGGCAGCTAATGAAAAACTGTTTTTT. It specifies CASKQGAANEKLFF. Variable domain in full (rest from reference TRBV7-6 and TRBJ1-4): GAGVSQSPRYKVTKRGQDVALRCDPISGHVSLYWYRQALGQGPEFLTYFNYEAQQDKSGLPNDRFSAERPEGSISTLTIQRTEQRDSAMYRCASKQGAANEKLFFGSGTQLSVL.

CDR3 sequence reads: CSGTAQETQYF. As DNA, the CDR3 is TGCAGTGGAACAGCACAAGAGACCCAGTACTTC. The V and J genes are TRBV20-1 and TRBJ2-5; no clear D gene. Germline V gives CDR1 DFQATT, CDR2 SNEGSKA (reference sequence). Trimming took 7 bases from V and 2 from J, leaving 8 bases between them. This CDR3 is built from 11 residues.

The table lists this clone with a count of one. V is TRBV19 and J is TRBJ1-2; no firm D call. The germline V and J ends were trimmed by 9 bases and 0 bases, with 11 bases remaining between them. The CDR3 loop spans 13 amino acids. The germline V gene has CDR1 LNHDA and CDR2 SQIVND (reference sequence). CDR3 coding DNA: TGTGCCAGCTCTTATCGGGCTAACTATGGCTACACCTTC. Protein product: CASSYRANYGYTF.

The DNA for the CDR3 is TGTGCCATCAGCGCCGGGACTAGGGGAGAGCAGTACTTC. Encoded protein: CAISAGTRGEQYF. The chain joins TRBV10-3 to TRBJ2-7; 8 positions agree with TRBD2. The CDR3 sequence is 13 residues long. CDR1 is ENHRY, CDR2 SYGVKD, per germline. V shed 6 bases, J shed 7 bases, and the junction held 8 bases outside the gene matches.

V is TRBV19 and J is TRBJ2-7; 10 positions match TRBD1. The CDR3 is 15 amino acids. Germline loops: CDR1 LNHDA, CDR2 SQIVND (reference sequence). Trimming at V came to 7 bases and at J to 1 base, leaving 7 bases not matched to a gene. DNA for the CDR3: TGTGCCAGTACCGATACGGGACAGGGGTCCTACGAGCAGTACTTC. As protein: CASTDTGQGSYEQYF.

The chain combines TRBV4-2 with TRBJ2-2; the match to TRBD1 covers 10 bases. V lost 3 bases and J lost 4; bases outside the gene matches: 20. Looked up from germline, CDR1 is LGHNA and CDR2 is YNFKEQ. The CDR3 covers 21 residues. CDR3 protein: CASSHPSGSFSGTGVTGELFF. CDR3 nucleotide sequence: TGTGCCAGCAGCCATCCCTCGGGGTCTTTTAGCGGGACAGGGGTCACCGGGGAGCTGTTTTTT.

The chain carries TRBV9 and TRBJ2-7; 9 positions agree with TRBD2. The junction had 4 bases not matched to a gene; V was cut back by 1 base and J by 2 bases. This CDR3 region has 15 residues. The germline V gene encodes CDR1 SGDLS and CDR2 YYNGEE. Here the CDR3 reads CASSVLAGGPYEQYF. The CDR3 nucleotides read TGTGCCAGCAGCGTACTCGCGGGGGGGCCCTACGAGCAGTACTTC.

The chain carries TRBV7-9 and TRBJ2-7, with no clear D. CDR1 is SEHNR and CDR2 is FQNEAQ in the germline V gene (reference sequence). The CDR3 has 12 amino acids. V was pared by 8 bases and J by 0 bases, with 8 bases between. The CDR3 loop reads CASGKSSYEQYF. The CDR3 DNA reads as TGTGCCAGCGGTAAGAGCTCCTACGAGCAGTACTTC.

The CDR3 loop reads CASSRGLPGDTQYF. In nucleotides, the CDR3 is TGTGCCAGCAGCCGGGGACTACCTGGTGATACGCAGTATTTT. The V gene is TRBV2, the J gene TRBJ2-3; 7 positions match TRBD2. This CDR3 spans 14 amino acids. Germline V gives CDR1 SNHLY, CDR2 FYNNEI. Trimming removed 6 bases from V and 6 bases from J; junction bases left unmatched: 9. The full variable domain, completed using reference TRBV2 and TRBJ2-3, is EPEVTQTPSHQVTQMGQEVILRCVPISNHLYFYWYRQILGQKVEFLVSFYNNEISEKSEIFDDQFSVERPDGSNFTLKIRSTKLEDSAMYFCASSRGLPGDTQYFGPGTRLTVL.

The chain uses TRBV5-6 and TRBJ1-2, with 7 bases matching TRBD1. With 5 bases clipped from V and 5 bases from J, the junction kept 9 bases outside the gene matches. The germline CDR1 and CDR2 sequences are SGHDT and YYEEEE. The CDR3 totals 14 residues. CDR3: CASSPARGIYGYTF. The CDR3 nucleotides read TGTGCCAGCAGTCCGGCCAGGGGGATATATGGCTACACCTTC.

This clone was seen only a few times. A junction end diverges from the germline sequence, so it may reflect a read error. This chain joins TRBV4-1 and TRBJ2-2; 8 bases match TRBD1. The CDR3 covers 16 residues. CDR1 and CDR2 (germline): MGHRA, YSYEKL. CDR3 protein: CASSAWTGTNAGELFF. CDR3 in DNA: TGCGCCAGCAGCGCCTGGACAGGGACGAACGCCGGGGAGCTGTTTTTT.

This clone was seen more than once but under ten times. The genes are TRBV28 and TRBJ1-1, with 9 bases that match TRBD1. In germline, CDR1 is MDHEN, CDR2 SYDVKM. With 11 bases clipped from V and 0 bases from J, the junction kept 1 base outside the gene matches. CDR3 length: 12 amino acids. The CDR3 here is CAYRGLNTEAFF. DNA for the CDR3: TGTGCCTACAGGGGGCTGAACACTGAAGCTTTCTTT.

The J gene is TRBJ2-2, the V gene TRBV7-3; the match to TRBD1 covers 10 bases. J was trimmed by 7 bases and V by 4 bases; bases with no gene match: 3. CDR3 length: 14 residues. Germline-derived CDR1 and CDR2 are SGHTA and FQGTGA. The CDR3 region has the DNA TGTGCCAGCAGCTCGACAGGGGGCGACGGGGAGCTGTTTTTT. Its protein is CASSSTGGDGELFF. Combining the CDR3 with reference TRBV7-3 and TRBJ2-2 gives the whole variable domain GAGVSQTPSNKVTEKGKYVELRCDPISGHTALYWYRQSLGQGPEFLIYFQGTGAADDSGLPNDRFFAVRPEGSVSTLKIQRTERGDSAVYLCASSSTGGDGELFFGEGSRLTVL.

The chain carries TRBV5-1 and TRBJ1-1; 9 nucleotides agree with TRBD1. J lost 1 base, V lost 3 bases, and 4 bases had no gene match. The CDR3 sequence is 15 residues long. Germline assignment: CDR1 SGHRS and CDR2 YFSETQ. CDR3 coding DNA: TGCGCCAGCAGCTGGGCGGGACAGGGGAACACTGAAGCTTTCTTT. Amino acids: CASSWAGQGNTEAFF.

The chain has TRBV28 and TRBJ2-4; perhaps TRBD2 as D (6 bases). The germline CDR1 and CDR2 sequences are MDHEN and SYDVKM. Trimming stripped 6 bases from V and 7 bases from J, with 13 bases between. This CDR3 spans 13 amino acids. CDR3 in DNA: TGTGCCAGCAGGAAGACTAGTCTTAACATTCAGTACTTC. Its translation is CASRKTSLNIQYF.

At least ten counts were recorded for this clone. This chain connects TRBV6-1 to TRBJ2-5, with D tentatively TRBD2 (5 bases). There are 14 residues in the CDR3. V was shortened by 2 bases and J by 4 bases, with 11 bases between the two germline ends. Per the germline V gene, CDR1 is MNHNS and CDR2 is SASEGT. The CDR3 nucleotides are TGTGCCAGCAGTGAAACCGAGGAGGCAGAGACCCAGTACTTC. Its protein product is CASSETEEAETQYF.

CDR3 amino acids: CASSLEGTGLVTYEQYF. CDR3 nucleotides: TGCGCCAGCAGCTTGGAGGGGACAGGCCTAGTTACCTACGAGCAGTACTTC. The chain employs TRBV5-1 and TRBJ2-7; 8 positions match TRBD1. This CDR3 region has 17 residues. J was trimmed by 2 bases and V by 0 bases; bases with no gene match: 10. Germline loops: CDR1 SGHRS, CDR2 YFSETQ.

V gene TRBV19 combines with J gene TRBJ1-5; D is undetermined. The V and J ends lost 6 bases and 5 bases respectively, with 14 bases between them. Germline V gene sequence: CDR1 LNHDA, CDR2 SQIVND (reference sequence). The CDR3 is 14 amino acids. This chain's CDR3 is CASSLTAGHQPQHF. DNA of the CDR3: TGTGCCAGTAGCCTTACCGCGGGCCATCAGCCCCAGCATTTT.

This chain links TRBV6-1 with TRBJ2-7; a weak D match, TRBD2 (5 bases). CDR3 size: 12 residues. Germline V CDR1 and CDR2: MNHNS, SASEGT. V lost 4 bases to trimming and J lost 5 bases, with 9 bases between them. The CDR3 protein is CASSGRGNEQYF. In nucleotides, the CDR3 is TGTGCCAGCAGTGGTCGGGGAAACGAGCAGTACTTC.

The sample holds a few counts of this clone. J is TRBJ2-3 and V is TRBV5-1, with 8 bases aligning to TRBD2. The CDR3 length is 15 residues. Germline V lookup: CDR1 SGHRS, CDR2 YFSETQ. Losses at the gene ends were 0 bases for V and 1 base for J; bases not matched to a gene: 1. The DNA for the CDR3 is TGCGCCAGCAGCTTGGGAGCGGGGGGCACAGATACGCAGTATTTT. As protein: CASSLGAGGTDTQYF.

This sequence joins TRBV14 and TRBJ1-2, with 10 bases identical to TRBD1. CDR1 and CDR2 (germline): SGHDN, FVKESK. The CDR3 is made up of 15 amino acids. V was pared by 3 bases and J by 4 bases, with 5 bases of the junction left unmatched. The CDR3: CASSQTGGPFYGYTF. CDR3 in DNA: TGTGCCAGCAGCCAGACAGGGGGCCCCTTCTATGGCTACACCTTC.

In this sample, this clone turned up a few times. The chain employs TRBV5-1 and TRBJ1-4; 8 positions agree with TRBD1. Germline loops: CDR1 SGHRS, CDR2 YFSETQ. V was clipped by 5 bases and J by 7 bases; unmatched bases: 7. The CDR3 is 14 amino acids. CDR3 sequence reads: CASRPGTGGEKLFF. CDR3 nucleotide sequence: TGCGCCAGCAGACCCGGGACAGGAGGTGAAAAACTGTTTTTT.

The genes are TRBV30 and TRBJ2-3; the D gene is possibly TRBD1 (5 bases). Per germline, CDR1 GTSNPN and CDR2 SVGIG (reference sequence). CDR3 length: 15 residues. Trimming stripped 3 bases from V and 2 bases from J, with 15 bases between. The CDR3 bases are TGTGCCTGGAGCCACCGTGCGACAGTCACAGATACGCAGTATTTT. Its translation is CAWSHRATVTDTQYF.